This TCR beta chain was identified during a study of T cells after yellow fever vaccination. Template-switching 5'RACE yielded the TCR cDNA; a universal primer site and UMIs were added in the process. TCRdb re-derived calls from the 5' RACE reads in MiXCR, one entry per CDR3 protein. The sample records about 510,000 distinct CDR3 sequences, 21% being singletons. This clonotype was found a few times. The sample was PBMCs, taken around 3 weeks after the first yellow fever vaccination. This sequence was found in a man younger than 35 who received the YFV17D yellow fever vaccine.

CDR3 sequence reads: CASSWGGANQPQHF. In DNA, the CDR3 is TGCGCCAGCAGCTGGGGGGGGGCCAATCAGCCCCAGCATTTT. The chain couples TRBV5-1 to TRBJ1-5; possibly TRBD1 for D (6 bases). This CDR3 has 14 amino acids. Germline CDR1 and CDR2: SGHRS and YFSETQ. The V and J ends lost 3 bases and 3 bases respectively, with 10 bases between them.